These 12 T cell receptor beta chains were sequenced from one sample in a study of OX40 agonist ivuxolimab in advanced cancers. TCRdb's copy holds only in-frame clones and misses some; the assay was immunoSEQ multiplex PCR. This table holds about 52,000 clones, roughly four fifths found once. The sequences come from CD4+ or CD8+ T cells sorted from blood, collected in a trial of the OX40 agonist ivuxolimab. These receptors were taken from an adult with an advanced solid tumor such as melanoma, head and neck, liver or kidney cancer.

CDR3 amino acids: CASSLATTDYNEQFF. DNA for the CDR3: TGTGCCAGCAGCTTGGCCACGACAGATTACAATGAGCAGTTCTTC. The rearrangement links TRBV5-4 to TRBJ2-1; tentative D call: TRBD1 (5 bases). Germline V lookup: CDR1 SGHNT, CDR2 YYREEE (reference sequence). The CDR3 has 15 residues. With 0 bases removed from V and 4 bases from J, the gap between germline ends came to 11 bases. The full variable domain, with the rest looked up from reference TRBV5-4 and TRBJ2-1, is ETGVTQSPTHLIKTRGQQVTLRCSSQSGHNTVSWYQQALGQGPQFIFQYYREEENGRGNFPPRFSGLQFPNYSSELNVNALELDDSALYLCASSLATTDYNEQFFGPGTRLTVL.

The chain joins TRBV7-9 to TRBJ2-5; D gene uncertain. The CDR3 consists of 13 residues. From germline, CDR1 is SEHNR and CDR2 FQNEAQ (reference sequence). Trimming pared 2 bases from V and 0 bases from J, leaving 4 bases between. The CDR3 DNA sequence: TGTGCCAGCAGCTTATCTCACCAAGAGACCCAGTACTTC. Translated, it gives CASSLSHQETQYF.

V and J are TRBV6-5 and TRBJ2-7; TRBD1 agrees at 9 bases. Germline V gene sequence: CDR1 MNHEY, CDR2 SVGAGI. The CDR3 consists of 16 residues. Trimming at V came to 0 bases and at J to 2 bases, leaving 5 bases not matched to a gene. The CDR3 bases are TGTGCCAGCAGTTACTCCACCGGGACAGGGCCCTACGAGCAGTACTTC. Its translation is CASSYSTGTGPYEQYF.

The V and J genes are TRBV14 and TRBJ1-1; D perhaps matches TRBD1 (6 bases). The V gene's germline CDR1 is SGHDN and CDR2 FVKESK. The V end lost 1 base, the J end lost 0 bases, and 21 bases lay between the germline ends. The CDR3 sequence is 19 residues long. In DNA form, the CDR3 reads TGTGCCAGCAGCCAAGTGAGATGGAGGGGGGCCGGCATGAACACTGAAGCTTTCTTT. Its protein product is CASSQVRWRGAGMNTEAFF.

This clone was observed a few times. This sequence joins TRBV28 and TRBJ1-5, with a weak D call TRBD1 (5 bases). The germline CDR1 and CDR2 sequences are MDHEN and SYDVKM. Trimming took 2 bases from V and 4 from J, leaving 9 bases between them. The CDR3 contains 14 residues. The CDR3 nucleotides are TGTGCCAGCAGTTTAATGGGGGAGAATCAGCCCCAGCATTTT. This translates into CASSLMGENQPQHF.

V gene TRBV9 combines with J gene TRBJ2-6; 7 bases agree with TRBD2. The CDR3 sequence is 15 residues long. Per germline, CDR1 SGDLS and CDR2 YYNGEE. The J segment lost 0 bases and the V segment lost 4 bases, leaving 1 base of the junction unmatched. Here the CDR3 reads CASSPGGSGANVLTF. The DNA for the CDR3 is TGTGCCAGCAGCCCGGGGGGCTCTGGGGCCAACGTCCTGACTTTC.

This rearrangement joins TRBV7-2 to TRBJ2-3; 11 bases match TRBD1. This CDR3 is built from 15 residues. The germline CDR1 and CDR2 sequences are SGHTA and FQGNSA. V trimming: 5 bases; J trimming: 4 bases; junction bases outside the gene matches: 5. This CDR3 reads CASSARTGGSDTQYF. The DNA of the CDR3 is TGTGCCAGCAGCGCACGGACAGGGGGCTCAGATACGCAGTATTTT. The full variable domain, its missing parts supplied by reference TRBV7-2 and TRBJ2-3, is GAGVSQSPSNKVTEKGKDVELRCDPISGHTALYWYRQSLGQGLEFLIYFQGNSAPDKSGLPSDRFSAERTGGSVSTLTIQRTQQEDSAVYLCASSARTGGSDTQYFGPGTRLTVL.

The J gene is TRBJ2-6, the V gene TRBV4-1; TRBD1 agrees at 7 bases. The CDR3 runs to 17 residues. V lost 8 bases and J lost 3; bases outside the gene matches: 13. CDR1 is MGHRA, CDR2 YSYEKL, per germline. CDR3 sequence: CASALQGSVSGANVLTF. CDR3 bases: TGCGCCAGCGCCTTACAGGGGTCAGTGAGTGGGGCCAACGTCCTGACTTTC.

V and J are TRBV7-2 and TRBJ2-3; 9 bases are a match to TRBD2. The J segment lost 4 bases and the V segment lost 2 bases, leaving 7 bases of the junction unmatched. The CDR3 spans 16 residues. The germline V gene has CDR1 SGHTA and CDR2 FQGNSA. The DNA for the CDR3 is TGTGCCAGCAGCTTATTTGGCGGGGGGGCCTCAGATACGCAGTATTTT. This gives the protein CASSLFGGGASDTQYF. Drawing the rest from reference TRBV7-2 and TRBJ2-3, the complete variable domain is GAGVSQSPSNKVTEKGKDVELRCDPISGHTALYWYRQSLGQGLEFLIYFQGNSAPDKSGLPSDRFSAERTGGSVSTLTIQRTQQEDSAVYLCASSLFGGGASDTQYFGPGTRLTVL.

Here the CDR3 DNA reads TGTGCCAGCAGCTTGCCGGGGCTCGGACGGGCTTTCTTT. Its protein is CASSLPGLGRAFF. The genes are TRBV7-9 and TRBJ1-1; D may be TRBD1 (5 bases). CDR3 size: 13 residues. The V gene's germline CDR1 is SEHNR and CDR2 FQNEAQ (reference sequence). Trimming left V 3 bases short and J 11 bases short, with 16 bases between.

The chain links TRBV2 to TRBJ1-6; TRBD1 aligns across 7 bases. V was pared by 6 bases and J by 4 bases, with 6 bases of the junction left unmatched. Germline V gene lookup returns CDR1 SNHLY and CDR2 FYNNEI. The CDR3 is 15 residues long. CDR3 coding DNA: TGTGCCAGCAGCGCCCGGGGACAGTATAATTCACCCCTCCACTTT. Its translation: CASSARGQYNSPLHF.

This chain connects TRBV30 to TRBJ2-1; D perhaps matches TRBD1 (5 bases). Deletions cut 1 base from V and 0 bases from J, with 7 bases between. CDR1 GTSNPN and CDR2 SVGIG come from the germline V gene (reference sequence). The CDR3 contains 14 residues. The CDR3 coding sequence is TGTGCCTGGAGTGGTACAGGCTCCTACAATGAGCAGTTCTTC. This translates into CAWSGTGSYNEQFF. The variable domain in full, completed from reference TRBV30 and TRBJ2-1, reads SQTIHQWPATLVQPVGSPLSLECTVEGTSNPNLYWYRQAAGRGLQLLFYSVGIGQISSEVPQNLSASRPQDRQFILSSKKLLLSDSGFYLCAWSGTGSYNEQFFGPGTRLTVL.